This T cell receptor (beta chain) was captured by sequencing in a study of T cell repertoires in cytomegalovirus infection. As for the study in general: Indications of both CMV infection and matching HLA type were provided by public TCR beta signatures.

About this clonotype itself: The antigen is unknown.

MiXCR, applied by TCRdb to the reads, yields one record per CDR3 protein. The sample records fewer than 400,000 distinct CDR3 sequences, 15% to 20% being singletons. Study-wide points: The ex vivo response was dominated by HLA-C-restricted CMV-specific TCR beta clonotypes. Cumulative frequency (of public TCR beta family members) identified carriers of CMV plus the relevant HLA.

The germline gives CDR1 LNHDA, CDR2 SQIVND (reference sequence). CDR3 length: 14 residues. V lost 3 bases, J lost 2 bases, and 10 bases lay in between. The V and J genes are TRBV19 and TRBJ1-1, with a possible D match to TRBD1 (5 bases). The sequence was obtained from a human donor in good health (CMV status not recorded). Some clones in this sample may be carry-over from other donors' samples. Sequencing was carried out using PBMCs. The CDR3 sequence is CASSIGGSNTEAFF. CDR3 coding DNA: TGTGCCAGTAGTATTGGGGGGAGTAACACTGAAGCTTTCTTT.